What follows describes a single T cell receptor (beta chain). Its target is not known. Cultured CD4+ T cells had their DNA profiled by the Oncomine TCR Beta short-read assay. TCRdb independently ran MiXCR on the PCR reads; one entry per CDR3 protein. The sample contains about 15,000 distinct CDR3 sequences, approximately 26% of which appear only once. The sample belongs to a study of vaccination and CD4 T cells after COVID-19. Treatment denoted: approximately 9-day PBMC culture with coronavirus spike peptide pools or control peptides (ViraFEST assay). The source material was cultured CD4+ T cells from blood. This clonotype was obtained from a human donor with COVID-19.

CDR3 sequence reads: CASSRDRYEQYF. CDR3 DNA sequence: TGTGCCAGCAGTAGGGACCGCTACGAGCAGTACTTC. The rearrangement links TRBV2 to TRBJ2-7; perhaps D is TRBD1 or TRBD2 (5 bases each). Trimming pared 5 bases from V and 3 bases from J, leaving 8 bases between. The CDR3 contains 12 residues. Germline CDR1 reads SNHLY; CDR2 reads FYNNEI.